The 18 T cell receptor beta chains presented below share a single source sample, sequenced in a study of cytomegalovirus exposure and HLA in healthy donors. The PCR contained 60 Vbeta and 13 Jbeta primers. Some clones are missing from TCRdb's copy, which holds only in-frame ones; the method was immunoSEQ multiplex PCR. The repertoire holds some 130,000 clones, with around three quarters as singletons. Sequences were obtained from PBMCs. The source of these receptors is a woman aged 45-65 years in good health and CMV-seronegative.

The chain combines TRBV10-3 with TRBJ1-5, with D uncertain. This CDR3 has 15 residues. V was trimmed by 0 bases and J by 6 bases, leaving 12 bases between them. CDR1 is ENHRY and CDR2 is SYGVKD in the germline V gene. The CDR3 DNA reads TGTGCCATCAGTGAGTCGACACAGATCCCTCAGCCCCAGCATTTT. Encoded protein: CAISESTQIPQPQHF.

This clone has a single count. The chain combines TRBV25-1 with TRBJ1-1; 8 positions match TRBD1. Unmatched junction bases numbered 16, after V lost 6 bases and J lost 10 bases. CDR1 is MGHDK, CDR2 SYGVNS, per germline. This CDR3 contains 15 residues. CDR3 region: CASRGDRRQEELAFF. The CDR3 DNA follows: TGTGCCAGCAGAGGGGACAGGCGGCAGGAAGAGCTAGCTTTCTTT.

The rearrangement links TRBV7-3 to TRBJ2-2, with 7 bases aligning to TRBD1. The germline gives CDR1 SGHTA, CDR2 FQGTGA. The CDR3 sequence is 14 residues long. Trimming at V came to 2 bases and at J to 4 bases, leaving 1 base not matched to a gene. This CDR3 is CASSLDRVTGELFF. CDR3 nucleotides: TGTGCCAGCAGCTTAGACAGGGTCACCGGGGAGCTGTTTTTT.

V and J are TRBV5-6 and TRBJ1-1; no definite D call. V was cut by 1 base and J by 1 base, with 11 bases left in between. This CDR3 spans 15 amino acids. The germline V gene encodes CDR1 SGHDT and CDR2 YYEEEE. CDR3: CASSLLATPNTEAFF. In nucleotides, the CDR3 is TGTGCCAGCAGCTTGTTGGCCACCCCGAACACTGAAGCTTTCTTT.

The chain uses TRBV6-1 and TRBJ1-1, with 7 bases aligning to TRBD1. V lost 3 bases and J lost 5; bases outside the gene matches: 3. The CDR3 extends over 13 amino acids. The germline gives CDR1 MNHNS, CDR2 SASEGT. This CDR3 is CASSETGKTEAFF. The CDR3 coding sequence is TGTGCCAGCAGTGAGACAGGGAAGACTGAAGCTTTCTTT.

This clone was counted between two and nine times. The chain links TRBV27 to TRBJ1-4; D remains ambiguous. The germline V and J ends were trimmed by 2 bases and 7 bases, with 5 bases remaining between them. The CDR3 contains 12 residues. CDR1 MNHEY and CDR2 SMNVEV come from the germline V gene (reference sequence). This CDR3 is CASSLRGEKLFF. DNA for the CDR3: TGTGCCAGCAGTTTACGGGGTGAAAAACTGTTTTTT. Full variable domain (outside the CDR3, taken from reference TRBV27 and TRBJ1-4): EAQVTQNPRYLITVTGKKLTVTCSQNMNHEYMSWYRQDPGLGLRQIYYSMNVEVTDKGDVPEGYKVSRKEKRNFPLILESPSPNQTSLYFCASSLRGEKLFFGSGTQLSVL.

The rearrangement uses TRBV7-3 and TRBJ1-1; TRBD1 matches 10 bases. V shed 5 bases, J shed 1 base, and the junction held 10 bases outside the gene matches. Germline V lookup: CDR1 SGHTA, CDR2 FQGTGA. This CDR3 contains 17 residues. The CDR3 nucleotides are TGTGCCAGCAGCCCAACTGACAGGGGGCTAAGGAACACTGAAGCTTTCTTT. This translates into CASSPTDRGLRNTEAFF.

The chain links TRBV7-9 to TRBJ2-1, with 9 bases aligning to TRBD2. After removal of 5 bases from V and 8 bases from J, the junction contained 7 bases not matched to a gene. The CDR3 totals 14 residues. Germline V gene sequence: CDR1 SEHNR, CDR2 FQNEAQ (reference sequence). CDR3: CASSTGLAQDEQFF. The CDR3 DNA is TGTGCCAGCAGCACGGGACTAGCCCAGGATGAGCAGTTCTTC.

The V gene is TRBV7-8, the J gene TRBJ1-2; possibly TRBD1 for D (6 bases). V dropped 5 bases and J dropped 6 bases, with 16 bases sitting between them. CDR1 is SGHVS, CDR2 FQNEAQ, per germline. The CDR3 has 14 residues. In DNA, the CDR3 is TGTGCCAGCAGCCCCAACAGGGCCGGCCATGGCTACACCTTC. Encoded protein: CASSPNRAGHGYTF.

The genes are TRBV28 and TRBJ2-2; TRBD2 matches at 7 bases. There are 16 residues in the CDR3. CDR1 is MDHEN and CDR2 is SYDVKM in the germline V gene. V trimming: 3 bases; J trimming: 3 bases; junction bases outside the gene matches: 7. The CDR3 sequence is CASSFGTSVHTGELFF. CDR3 sequence (DNA): TGTGCCAGCAGTTTTGGAACTAGCGTGCACACCGGGGAGCTGTTTTTT.

This chain joins TRBV29-1 and TRBJ1-2; 7 nucleotides agree with TRBD1. The trim removed 7 bases at V and 4 bases at J, leaving 9 bases unmatched. This CDR3 is built from 13 residues. CDR1 SQVTM and CDR2 ANQGSEA come from the germline V gene. CDR3 nucleotide sequence: TGCAGCGCCGCAGGGGGGACGGGCTATGGCTACACCTTC. Protein sequence: CSAAGGTGYGYTF. Full variable domain (remainder filled in from reference TRBV29-1 and TRBJ1-2): SAVISQKPSRDICQRGTSLTIQCQVDSQVTMMFWYRQQPGQSLTLIATANQGSEATYESGFVIDKFPISRPNLTFSTLTVSNMSPEDSSIYLCSAAGGTGYGYTFGSGTRLTVV.

The V gene is TRBV15, the J gene TRBJ2-5, with a weak D call TRBD1 (9 bases). CDR1 LNHNV and CDR2 YYDKDF come from the germline V gene (reference sequence). CDR3 length equals 17 residues. V was clipped by 2 bases and J by 5 bases, with 21 bases between them. As DNA, the CDR3 is TGTGCCACCAGCAGATCGGGACAGGGCACGGGGGGGGAGACCCAGTACTTC. This gives the protein CATSRSGQGTGGETQYF.

The CDR3 loop reads CSVQRSADTEAFF. For the CDR3, the DNA is TGCAGCGTTCAAAGGTCGGCGGACACTGAAGCTTTCTTT. The chain uses TRBV29-1 and TRBJ1-1; D is ambiguous. The V gene's germline CDR1 is SQVTM and CDR2 ANQGSEA. The CDR3 runs 13 residues. V lost 5 bases and J 3 bases, leaving 13 bases between the germline ends.

V and J are TRBV7-2 and TRBJ2-5; D is unclear. CDR1 is SGHTA, CDR2 FQGNSA, per germline. V was clipped by 5 bases and J by 5 bases, with 9 bases between them. The CDR3 runs to 12 residues. The CDR3 sequence is CASSQSVETQYF. CDR3 in DNA: TGTGCCAGCAGCCAATCAGTTGAGACCCAGTACTTC.

The V gene is TRBV4-3, the J gene TRBJ1-1; 8 nucleotides match TRBD1. J lost 3 bases, V lost 1 base, and 7 bases had no gene match. Germline V lookup: CDR1 LGHNA, CDR2 YSLEER. CDR3 length equals 16 residues. The CDR3: CASSQGPDRGDTEAFF. The DNA of the CDR3 is TGCGCCAGCAGCCAAGGGCCAGACAGGGGTGACACTGAAGCTTTCTTT.

This clone was found a few times. The chain joins TRBV27 to TRBJ1-5; 7 bases map to TRBD1. J lost 6 bases, V lost 6 bases, and 8 bases had no gene match. The germline gives CDR1 MNHEY, CDR2 SMNVEV (reference sequence). The CDR3 has 14 residues. CDR3 sequence reads: CASSTGVRGQPQHF. The DNA for the CDR3 is TGTGCCAGCAGCACAGGGGTCCGAGGTCAGCCCCAGCATTTT.

The chain has TRBV6-1 and TRBJ1-2, with D perhaps TRBD1 (5 bases). This CDR3 is 14 amino acids long. Germline CDR1 is MNHNS and CDR2 is SASEGT. Trimming took off 4 bases at V and 7 bases at J, with 16 bases between the two ends. CDR3 DNA sequence: TGTGCCAGCAGTGGTCAGCGGGGCGTTGGTGGCTACACCTTC. Its translation is CASSGQRGVGGYTF.

The rearrangement joins TRBV6-5 to TRBJ2-5, with D maybe TRBD2 (7 bases). Per germline, CDR1 MNHEY and CDR2 SVGAGI. This CDR3 is built from 14 residues. V was cut by 2 bases and J by 5 bases, with 12 bases left in between. The chain's CDR3 is CASSYGGAGETQYF. The CDR3 DNA sequence: TGTGCCAGCAGTTACGGGGGGGCAGGGGAGACCCAGTACTTC.